This TCR beta chain was obtained from a study of blood T cell repertoires in COVID-19. The J segment lost 9 bases and the V segment lost 0 bases, leaving 6 bases of the junction unmatched. Germline lookup yields CDR1 SGHTA and CDR2 FQGTGA. CDR3 size: 16 residues. Some clones are missing from TCRdb's copy, which holds only in-frame ones; the method was immunoSEQ multiplex PCR. The sample shows 37,000 or so clones, over 75% of them seen only once. This rearrangement joins TRBV7-3 to TRBJ1-6, with 9 nucleotides matching TRBD1. This clonotype was sampled from a man aged 55 to 70 with active COVID-19. What was sequenced was peripheral blood. The CDR3, as DNA: TGTGCCAGCAGCTTAACAGGGACAGGGTCTGGTTCACCCCTCCACTTT. This codes for CASSLTGTGSGSPLHF. The whole variable domain, remainder taken from reference TRBV7-3 and TRBJ1-6, is GAGVSQTPSNKVTEKGKYVELRCDPISGHTALYWYRQSLGQGPEFLIYFQGTGAADDSGLPNDRFFAVRPEGSVSTLKIQRTERGDSAVYLCASSLTGTGSGSPLHFGNGTRLTVT.